The clone carrying this T cell receptor (beta chain) has just a few counts. Its antigen remains unidentified. Germline-derived CDR1 and CDR2 are SGHTA and FQGNSA. The CDR3 runs 14 residues. Trimming shortened V by 1 base and J by 9 bases, and 13 bases separated the two germline ends. The record originates from a study of T cells in Graves' hyperthyroidism and ophthalmopathy. General study points: Separation of ophthalmopathy from stable hyperthyroidism was achieved by a 13 V-J model.

What was amplified from RNA transcripts were TCR beta CDR3 regions. Primed by the HTBI set, a first-round RT-PCR was run on the TCR CDR3. TCRdb redid the calling of the multiplex PCR reads with MiXCR, one entry per CDR3 protein. This table has approximately 400,000 distinct CDR3 sequences, 25% appearing once. This sequence was found in a man aged 50-60 years with Graves' hyperthyroidism. The gene calls are TRBV7-2 and TRBJ2-1, with TRBD2 as a possible D gene (5 bases). The sample was blood. In nucleotides, the CDR3 is TGTGCCAGCAGCTTAGTCGGGGATTCGGGTGAGCAGTTCTTC. This encodes CASSLVGDSGEQFF.